The rows below give T cell receptor beta chains drawn from one sample of a study of monozygotic twins with inflammatory bowel disease. TCRdb reprocessed the 5' RACE reads and reports one entry per CDR3 protein, with no DNA. The sample holds over 200,000 distinct CDR3 sequences. Sequencing was carried out using blood. These receptors originate from a human donor with ulcerative colitis or Crohn's disease, or a healthy co-twin of an affected twin (not recorded which). CDR3s include the opening cysteine and the closing phenylalanine or tryptophan.

V gene	J gene	CDR3 protein
TRBV19	TRBJ1-2	CASIGLSGNYGYTF
TRBV5-1	TRBJ1-2	CASSLTGGSLRGYTF
TRBV5-1	TRBJ2-1	CASSLSPSIVSSYNEQFF
TRBV5-1	TRBJ2-1	CASSPLVGDEQFF
TRBV12-3/TRBV12-4	TRBJ1-5	CASSLKGSGPQHF
TRBV2	TRBJ2-5	CASRRSQETQYF
TRBV20-1	TRBJ2-4	CSARGTISLAKNMQYF
TRBV5-5	TRBJ1-1	CASSFPRTGGTEAFF
TRBV20-1	TRBJ1-2	CSAREPGRDGYTF
TRBV27	TRBJ2-7	CASSGTGTYEQYF
TRBV29-1	TRBJ2-7	CSVAGGLEVPLSYEQYF
TRBV7-6	TRBJ1-6	CASSQQPSGNSYNSPLHF
TRBV7-9	TRBJ2-3	CASSSSVWDTQYF
TRBV6-5	TRBJ1-1	CASSYRGTGATLPYTEAFF
TRBV3-1	TRBJ2-5	CASSPTGGPETQYF
TRBV6-4	TRBJ2-1	CASSDGLSRHNEQFF
TRBV3-1	TRBJ2-2	CASSQLSGRAVGTGELFF
TRBV5-1	TRBJ2-1	CASSTKAGGHNKQFF
TRBV4-1	TRBJ1-2	CASSQAPQGAGYGYTF
TRBV5-6	TRBJ1-2	CASSFGQYYGYTF
TRBV12-3/TRBV12-4	TRBJ1-2	CASSLVGRDTNYGYTF
TRBV6-1	TRBJ2-7	CASSEQGNEYEQYF
TRBV3-1	TRBJ1-1	CASSLTLGEAFF
TRBV7-8	TRBJ2-3	CASSSETTSTDTQYF
TRBV2	TRBJ1-2	CASTRVGGASNYGYTF
TRBV19	TRBJ1-1	CASSTPAAGTEAFF
TRBV5-1	TRBJ2-5	CASSLEAAYQETQYF